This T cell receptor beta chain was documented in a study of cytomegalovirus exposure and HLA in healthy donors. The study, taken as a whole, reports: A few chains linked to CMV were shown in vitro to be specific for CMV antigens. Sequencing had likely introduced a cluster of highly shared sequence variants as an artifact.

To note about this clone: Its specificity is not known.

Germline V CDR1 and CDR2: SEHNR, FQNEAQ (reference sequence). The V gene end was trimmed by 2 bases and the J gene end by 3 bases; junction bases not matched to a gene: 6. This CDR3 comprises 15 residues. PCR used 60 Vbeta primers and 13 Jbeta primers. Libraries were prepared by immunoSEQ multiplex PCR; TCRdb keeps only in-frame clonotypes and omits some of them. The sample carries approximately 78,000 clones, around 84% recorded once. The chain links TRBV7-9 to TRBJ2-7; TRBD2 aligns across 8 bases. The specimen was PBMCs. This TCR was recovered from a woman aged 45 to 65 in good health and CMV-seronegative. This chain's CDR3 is CASSLSSGTIYEQYF. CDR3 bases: TGTGCCAGCAGCTTAAGTAGCGGGACCATCTACGAGCAGTACTTC.